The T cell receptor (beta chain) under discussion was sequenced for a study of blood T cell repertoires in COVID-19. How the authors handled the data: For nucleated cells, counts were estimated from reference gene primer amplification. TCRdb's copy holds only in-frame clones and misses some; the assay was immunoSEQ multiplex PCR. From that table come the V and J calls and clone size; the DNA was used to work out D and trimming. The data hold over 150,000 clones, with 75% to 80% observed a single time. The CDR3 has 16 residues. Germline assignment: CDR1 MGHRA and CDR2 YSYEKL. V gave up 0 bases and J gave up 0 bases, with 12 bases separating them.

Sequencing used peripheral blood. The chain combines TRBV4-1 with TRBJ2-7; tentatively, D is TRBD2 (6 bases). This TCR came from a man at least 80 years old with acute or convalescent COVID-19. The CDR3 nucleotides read TGCGCCAGCAGCCAAGAGTTCGGCGGGAACTCCTACGAGCAGTACTTC. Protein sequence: CASSQEFGGNSYEQYF.